These 29 T cell receptor beta chains were sequenced from one sample in a study of breast tumors, draining lymph nodes, adjacent tissues. Samples came from axillary lymph nodes draining the breast cancer. TCRdb analysed the multiplex PCR reads with MiXCR anew, one entry per CDR3 protein. The sample has fewer than 250,000 distinct CDR3 sequences; approximately 31% are singletons. Material: axillary lymph node tissue. All receptors come from a female donor with breast cancer. Some clones in this sample may be carry-over from other donors' samples.

This clonotype was seen repeatedly, ten times or more. The chain links TRBV10-3 to TRBJ2-6; 8 bases align to TRBD1. The germline V gene encodes CDR1 ENHRY and CDR2 SYGVKD. Trimming removed 0 bases from V and 1 base from J; junction bases left unmatched: 8. This CDR3 has 19 residues. The CDR3 coding sequence is TGTGCCATCAGTGAGTCGTTCCTGGACAGGGCTTCTGGGGCCAACGTCCTGACTTTC. Its protein is CAISESFLDRASGANVLTF.

This clonotype turned up a few times. Since a much larger clone is just one base distant, this may be a read error. CDR3 bases: TGTGCCAGCAGCTTGGAAGGGCCTTGGGTCGCAGAGCAGTACTTC. Translation: CASSLEGPWVAEQYF. The chain links TRBV5-8 to TRBJ2-7; D is undetermined. Trimming stripped 0 bases from V and 7 bases from J, with 17 bases between. This CDR3 spans 15 amino acids. Germline CDR1 SGHTS, CDR2 YDEGEE. The complete variable domain, with remaining parts taken from reference TRBV5-8 and TRBJ2-7, reads EAGVTQSPTHLIKTRGQQATLRCSPISGHTSVYWYQQALGLGLQFLLWYDEGEERNRGNFPPRFSGRQFPNYSSELNVNALELEDSALYLCASSLEGPWVAEQYFGPGTRLTVT.

This chain links TRBV20-1 with TRBJ1-4; 11 positions match TRBD1. The trim removed 4 bases at V and 8 bases at J, leaving 6 bases unmatched. The CDR3 has 14 residues. Germline lookup yields CDR1 DFQATT and CDR2 SNEGSKA (reference sequence). The chain's CDR3 is CSAIWDRGNEKLFF. The DNA for the CDR3 is TGCAGTGCTATTTGGGACAGGGGGAACGAAAAACTGTTTTTT.

Regarding this clonotype: One end of the junction is discordant with germline, which a read error may explain. In nucleotides, the CDR3 is TGCAGCGTACGGACAGGCGGGACCCCGGACTTC. It encodes CSVRTGGTPDF. The chain links TRBV29-1 to TRBJ2-5, with D perhaps TRBD1 (7 bases). Germline V lookup: CDR1 SQVTM, CDR2 ANQGSEA. The CDR3 covers 11 residues.

This chain uses TRBV5-4 with TRBJ1-3; 8 bases are a match to TRBD1. The V gene end was trimmed by 1 base and the J gene end by 2 bases; junction bases not matched to a gene: 14. The V gene's germline CDR1 is SGHNT and CDR2 YYREEE (reference sequence). This CDR3 has 19 residues. The CDR3: CASSLSAGGLVGTGNTIYF. In DNA, the CDR3 is TGTGCCAGCAGCTTGTCGGCAGGGGGCTTAGTCGGGACTGGAAACACCATATATTTT.

The sample holds many counts of this clonotype. The chain is built from TRBV5-1 and TRBJ1-2; 7 positions agree with TRBD1. Looked up from germline, CDR1 is SGHRS and CDR2 is YFSETQ. This CDR3 has 16 amino acids. After removal of 4 bases from V and 7 bases from J, the junction contained 16 bases not matched to a gene. The CDR3 protein is CASSSGTAWGVSGYTF. CDR3 coding DNA: TGCGCCAGCAGCAGCGGGACAGCGTGGGGGGTTAGTGGCTACACCTTC.

This clonotype has more than one count but fewer than ten. The V gene is TRBV20-1, the J gene TRBJ1-1, with 7 bases that match TRBD1. This CDR3 has 14 amino acids. J lost 4 bases, V lost 4 bases, and 9 bases had no gene match. Germline V gives CDR1 DFQATT, CDR2 SNEGSKA (reference sequence). The CDR3 is CSANLQGTGTEAFF. The CDR3 DNA sequence: TGCAGTGCTAACCTACAGGGGACGGGCACTGAAGCTTTCTTT.

This clonotype has at least ten counts. The genes are TRBV20-1 and TRBJ2-1, with D tentatively TRBD2 (6 bases). V lost 2 bases and J lost 7, with 15 bases in between. CDR3 length equals 14 residues. CDR1 and CDR2 (germline): DFQATT, SNEGSKA (reference sequence). Here the CDR3 reads CSARPTPTRNEQFF. CDR3 sequence (DNA): TGCAGTGCTAGACCCACCCCGACTAGAAATGAGCAGTTCTTC.

To note about this clonotype: It is likely a read error, because the conserved phenylalanine at the end of the CDR3 is missing. The limits of the CDR3 on the DNA are not certain, so only TCRdb's listed CDR3 is given. This rearrangement joins TRBV2 to TRBJ2-2; the table's D call, TRBD1, was not checked against the DNA. With termini counted, the CDR3 has 16 amino acids. The germline V gene has CDR1 SNHLY and CDR2 FYNNEI. The CDR3 loop is CASSGGGTGNTGERMS.

This clonotype was picked up a small number of times. This sequence joins TRBV20-1 and TRBJ1-1; TRBD1 might be the D (6 bases). This CDR3 contains 15 residues. Between the trimmed V and J ends, which lost 8 bases and 0 bases, there was a span of 19 bases. Germline CDR1 is DFQATT and CDR2 is SNEGSKA (reference sequence). The CDR3 sequence is CSPGTPSGLNTEAFF. CDR3 DNA: TGCAGTCCCGGGACACCAAGTGGCCTGAACACTGAAGCTTTCTTT.

The V call is TRBV5-4, the J call TRBJ2-1, with a possible D match to TRBD2 (6 bases). Trimming left V 4 bases short and J 4 bases short, with 15 bases between. CDR3 length equals 15 residues. Per the germline V gene, CDR1 is SGHNT and CDR2 is YYREEE (reference sequence). CDR3 region: CASSGTGLGYNEQFF. CDR3 bases: TGTGCCAGCAGCGGGACGGGACTTGGGTACAATGAGCAGTTCTTC.

There are many counts of this clonotype. The rearrangement links TRBV20-1 to TRBJ2-4, with TRBD1 matching 7 bases. J was trimmed by 5 bases and V by 1 base; bases with no gene match: 2. CDR1 and CDR2 (germline): DFQATT, SNEGSKA (reference sequence). The CDR3 extends over 13 amino acids. The CDR3 loop reads CSARADRQNIQYF. Written as DNA, the CDR3 is TGCAGTGCTAGAGCGGACAGGCAAAACATTCAGTACTTC.

In this sample, this clonotype turned up many times. This sequence joins TRBV27 and TRBJ2-5; tentative D call: TRBD1 (6 bases). The ends were cut back, 6 bases at V and 4 bases at J, with 21 bases in the middle. The CDR3 is made up of 16 amino acids. Looked up from germline, CDR1 is MNHEY and CDR2 is SMNVEV (reference sequence). The CDR3 region is CASSRRSDRSLETQYF. The CDR3 bases are TGTGCCAGCAGCCGACGGTCCGACAGGTCCCTAGAGACCCAGTACTTC.

The CDR3 here is CASSFSGTSATYEQYF. DNA of the CDR3: TGTGCCAGCAGTTTCTCCGGGACTAGCGCGACCTACGAGCAGTACTTC. The J gene is TRBJ2-7, the V gene TRBV12-3 or TRBV12-4, with 10 positions matching TRBD2. V lost 3 bases and J lost 2; bases outside the gene matches: 7. This CDR3 contains 16 residues.

In its sample, this clonotype was seen once. The V gene is TRBV2, the J gene TRBJ1-6; possibly TRBD1 for D (6 bases). Trimming left V 4 bases short and J 2 bases short, with 18 bases between. This CDR3 has 18 residues. Germline CDR1 is SNHLY and CDR2 is FYNNEI. Written as DNA, the CDR3 is TGTGCCAGCAGTGGTATGGGGGCGGGCTTTACCTATAATTCACCCCTCCACTTT. Translation: CASSGMGAGFTYNSPLHF.

The chain carries TRBV7-2 and TRBJ2-7; D may be TRBD1 (5 bases). The V end lost 5 bases, the J end lost 0 bases, and 11 bases lay between the germline ends. Germline V gives CDR1 SGHTA, CDR2 FQGNSA. The CDR3 runs 14 residues. The CDR3 coding sequence is TGTGCCAGCAGCGGTCGGACAAGCTCCTACGAGCAGTACTTC. Translation gives CASSGRTSSYEQYF.

This clonotype appeared many times. The genes are TRBV28 and TRBJ1-2, with a tentative D call TRBD1 (5 bases). CDR1 is MDHEN and CDR2 is SYDVKM in the germline V gene. This CDR3 contains 15 residues. With 7 bases removed from V and 6 bases from J, the gap between germline ends came to 21 bases. The CDR3 DNA follows: TGTGCCAGCAAGTCCCCACTAGGGACCGGGGATGGCTACACCTTC. Its translation is CASKSPLGTGDGYTF.

As concerns this clonotype: An end of the junction differs from the germline gene, which may be a read error. The chain combines TRBV5-1 with TRBJ2-5; D possibly corresponds to TRBD2 (6 bases). The CDR3 is made up of 14 amino acids. The V gene's germline CDR1 is SGHRS and CDR2 YFSETQ. CDR3 region: CASSRGRFQETQYF. The CDR3 nucleotides read TGTGCCAGCAGTCGAGGGAGGTTCCAAGAGACCCAGTACTTC.

This clonotype has at least ten counts. This chain uses TRBV29-1 with TRBJ2-7; 7 nucleotides align to TRBD2. The germline V gene encodes CDR1 SQVTM and CDR2 ANQGSEA. The CDR3 spans 12 residues. Trimming removed 5 bases from V and 5 bases from J; junction bases left unmatched: 6. CDR3 bases: TGCAGCGTTCACTCTAGCGGCCACGAGCAGTACTTC. Translated, it gives CSVHSSGHEQYF.

In this sample, this clonotype turned up many times. The chain couples TRBV9 to TRBJ1-2; D is unclear. CDR3 size: 11 residues. Germline CDR1 SGDLS, CDR2 YYNGEE. V was clipped by 0 bases and J by 10 bases, with 7 bases between them. The CDR3 reads CASSVGASYTF. The CDR3 DNA reads as TGTGCCAGCAGCGTAGGGGCATCCTACACCTTC.

The rearrangement uses TRBV4-2 and TRBJ2-2; the match to TRBD2 covers 7 bases. The germline V gene encodes CDR1 LGHNA and CDR2 YNFKEQ. The trim removed 1 base at V and 0 bases at J, leaving 8 bases unmatched. The CDR3 is 18 amino acids. This CDR3 reads CASSQGTSSIPNTGELFF. CDR3 nucleotides: TGTGCCAGCAGCCAAGGGACTAGTTCCATCCCGAACACCGGGGAGCTGTTTTTT.

Details on this clonotype: Given the absence of the conserved phenylalanine or tryptophan at the CDR3 end, a read error is likely. The chain employs TRBV24-1 and TRBJ1-6, with D possibly TRBD1 on 6 matching bases. The germline V gene has CDR1 KGHDR and CDR2 SFDVKD. The CDR3 length is 18 residues. In DNA, the CDR3 is TGTACCACCAGTGATGTCTGTACAGGGTTCCCTTATAATTCACCCCTCCACCTT. Its protein product is CTTSDVCTGFPYNSPLHL.

This clonotype was seen at least ten times. The J gene is TRBJ2-7, the V gene TRBV12-3 or TRBV12-4, with D maybe TRBD1 (5 bases). The ends were cut back, 5 bases at V and 1 base at J, with 9 bases in the middle. The CDR3 spans 13 residues. Here the CDR3 reads CASSRGGSYEQYF. For the CDR3, the DNA is TGTGCCAGCAGTAGGGGTGGTTCCTACGAGCAGTACTTC.

The chain is built from TRBV5-1 and TRBJ1-1; TRBD1 agrees at 10 bases. Germline CDR1 is SGHRS and CDR2 is YFSETQ. The J segment lost 4 bases and the V segment lost 4 bases, leaving 10 bases of the junction unmatched. This CDR3 is built from 16 residues. The CDR3 bases are TGCGCCAGCAGCCTCCGCGGGACAGGGGATGGCACTGAAGCTTTCTTT. Its translation: CASSLRGTGDGTEAFF.

The genes are TRBV20-1 and TRBJ2-1, with D uncertain. The CDR3 has 13 residues. The germline V gene has CDR1 DFQATT and CDR2 SNEGSKA (reference sequence). Trimming removed 2 bases at V and 6 bases at J, with 11 bases between. The CDR3 DNA is TGCAGTGCTAGACCCCTTCGGAGCAATGAGCAGTTCTTC. Protein sequence: CSARPLRSNEQFF.

This clonotype was picked up many times. The chain joins TRBV14 to TRBJ2-4; TRBD1 might be the D (6 bases). This CDR3 comprises 12 residues. V lost 4 bases and J 10 bases, leaving 11 bases between the germline ends. Germline values: CDR1 SGHDN, CDR2 FVKESK. This CDR3 is CASSPTGLIQYF. The CDR3 coding sequence is TGTGCCAGCAGCCCTACAGGGCTAATTCAGTACTTC.

Comment on this clonotype: This may arise from a read error, as a much more abundant clone is one base away. The chain is built from TRBV6-6 and TRBJ2-3; D uncertain. CDR3 length: 12 residues. The germline V gene encodes CDR1 MNHNY and CDR2 SVGAGI (reference sequence). The CDR3: CAGSEVQDTQYF. DNA for the CDR3: TGTGCCGGCAGTGAAGTGCAAGATACGCAGTATTTT.

As for this clonotype: This sequence may be a read error, since a much larger clone differs from it by one base. The chain combines TRBV20-1 with TRBJ2-5; D is possibly TRBD2 (5 bases). This CDR3 is 14 amino acids long. CDR1 is DFQATT and CDR2 is SNEGSKA in the germline V gene (reference sequence). CDR3 coding DNA: TGCAGTGCTCCCAGGAGCGCGGGTCAAGCGACCCAGTACTTC. It codes for CSAPRSAGQATQYF.

This clonotype was observed at least ten times. The chain has TRBV5-1 and TRBJ2-3; D gene uncertain. CDR1 is SGHRS, CDR2 YFSETQ, per germline. V lost 3 bases and J 0 bases, leaving 8 bases between the germline ends. This CDR3 is 14 amino acids long. The CDR3 DNA sequence: TGCGCCAGCAGCTCGGAGATGAGCACAGATACGCAGTATTTT. Translating gives CASSSEMSTDTQYF.